The T cell receptor (beta chain) under discussion was sequenced for a study of OX40 agonist ivuxolimab in advanced cancers. Context from the whole study: Ivuxolimab, which targeted the costimulatory receptor OX40 (CD134), was an agonistic, fully human IgG2 monoclonal antibody. The paper covers the monotherapy dose-escalation part of the phase I ivuxolimab trial, which included N of about 50 patients. Of the 50 to 55 dose-escalation patients, hepatocellular carcinoma was present in around 20, melanoma in some 15, renal cell carcinoma in 9 and head and neck cancer in 9. Intravenous ivuxolimab was administered to patients every 2 weeks at six dose levels: 0.01, 0.1, 0.3, 1.5, 3 and 10 mg/kg. In the dose-escalation cohort, approximately 82% of patients were male, and the mean age was approximately 60 years, with a range of roughly 23 to 85. Patients were allowed to have had prior anti-PD-1, anti-PD-L1 or anti-CTLA-4 therapy, and around 41% of the dose-escalation patients had previously received checkpoint inhibitors. Partial responses occurred in three dose-escalation patients, of whom one had hepatocellular carcinoma and two had cutaneous melanoma. Peripheral TCRbeta sequencing was intended to test whether TCR sequence diversity was altered and clonal T-cell expansion was caused by ivuxolimab. What the study reported, not specific to this receptor: In the 0.1-3.0 mg/kg groups, partial responders were among the patients with the lowest normalized peripheral clonal expansion, particularly in CD8+ T cells. Low levels of normalized T-cell clonal expansion were also shown by some nonresponding patients. On average, CD8+ T cells showed more expanded clones than CD4+ T cells after ivuxolimab. The antigen specificity of the clonally expanded peripheral T cells was not determined. At doses of 0.1 to 3.0 mg/kg, clonal expansion of both CD4+ and CD8+ blood T cells was observed from baseline to week 6.

A distance of 11 bases separates the germline ends of V and J, which lose 2 bases and 4 bases respectively. Including cysteine and phenylalanine, the CDR3 has 13 amino acids. The only DNA kept is the CDR3, 39 bases in frame from the first base. As encoded in the germline V gene, CDR1 is SQVTM while CDR2 is ANQGSEA. Patients with a history of autoimmune disease or receiving systemic immunosuppression were excluded from the trial. Peripheral blood for TCR sequencing was collected from all dose cohorts at baseline, on cycle 4 day 1, and on cycle 7 day 1. The samples were taken from a phase I, first-in-human, multicenter, open-label dose-escalation trial of ivuxolimab. Adults with locally advanced or metastatic melanoma, renal cell carcinoma, hepatocellular carcinoma or head and neck squamous cell carcinoma were enrolled in the trial. Before TCR sequencing, CD4+ T cells and CD8+ T cells were sorted from peripheral blood as separate populations.

For sequencing of the TCRbeta CDR3 region, genomic DNA was extracted from the sorted cells. The immunoSEQ Assay was used for sequencing of TCRbeta CDR3 regions. In its TCRdb copy, this immuneACCESS table keeps in-frame sequences only and misses some clones. Where compared with another copy, unresolved V genes explain less than half of these, and the others have no known cause. The sample data list tens of thousands of clones, and approximately 78% of these were observed just once. The ten largest make up less than 2% of the sample. A remark on this clone: This receptor's antigen is unknown. Base qualities are not provided; no much larger clone lies one nucleotide away.

Source: CD4+ or CD8+ T cells sorted from blood, taken in a trial of the OX40 agonist ivuxolimab. The sequence joins TRBV29-1 to TRBJ2-5; the D segment could be TRBD2, given 6 matching bases. The clonotype was recovered from an adult with an advanced solid tumor such as melanoma, head and neck, liver or kidney cancer. The nucleotide sequence is given as TGCAGCGTTGAAATTTTGGGAGGAGAGACCCAGTACTTC. It translates to CSVEILGGETQYF.